This TCR beta chain was documented in a study of technical replicates of blood from several donors. Some clones are missing from TCRdb's copy, which holds only in-frame ones; the method was immunoSEQ multiplex PCR. This table has tens of thousands of clones, about 92% appearing once. Germline V gene sequence: CDR1 SEHNR, CDR2 FQNEAQ (reference sequence). V dropped 3 bases and J dropped 4 bases, with 17 bases sitting between them. This CDR3 region has 16 residues. The chain joins TRBV7-9 to TRBJ2-3, with D maybe TRBD1 (7 bases). Sequenced sample: T cells isolated from PBMCs. This clonotype was sampled from a human donor in good health. CDR3 sequence reads: CASSFSQGGAPDTQYF. For the CDR3, the DNA is TGTGCCAGCAGCTTTTCCCAGGGGGGCGCCCCAGATACGCAGTATTTT.